This T cell receptor beta chain derives from a study of blood T cells in healthy people across ages (dated by TCRdb to the mid-2010s). Background for the entire study: In model experiments, template switching captured roughly one uniquely barcoded TCR beta cDNA molecule for every two T cells. To track age-related changes in TCR beta repertoire diversity, the study relied on deep sequencing normalized with unique cDNA molecular identifiers. Donors were grouped into four age groups: young (average about 15 years), middle-aged (39), aged (around 62) and long-lived (just over 80). Donors of different ages were randomly distributed across sequencing lanes to avoid experimental bias. Using the same blood draw, the study looked at two additional independent replicas of 1 million unique cDNA reads for two donors, one aged 18 to 29 and the other aged 80 or older. Study-wide conclusions, independent of this receptor: Compared with the aged group, more naive CD4+ T cells, fewer expanded clones and increased TCR diversity were shown by the long-lived group, suggesting age selection. Because the CMV infection status of the donors was unknown, age-related changes in expanded clonotypes may potentially have been confounded. Observed TCR beta diversity per million T cells fell roughly linearly with age, and a significant reduction was already apparent by age about 36. Estimates of total diversity based on one million sequenced T cells were considered lower bounds and underestimates. Bulk unsorted PBMC profiling prevented conclusive comparison of naive and antigen-experienced compartments. Observed TCR beta diversity correlated strongly with the percentage of naive T cells measured by flow cytometry.

As concerns this clonotype: Its cognate antigen has yet to be identified. Per-base quality was not reported, and no clone a single base away is much larger than it.

To prepare the library, 5' RACE was applied. The listed sequencing device is Illumina HiSeq 2500. A second PCR of roughly 7 to 12 cycles was performed with a sample-barcoded 5' primer and a J-beta primer mix. A template-switch 5' adaptor carrying 12 random nucleotides introduced a unique molecular identifier onto each TCR beta cDNA molecule. Each sample yielded at least 3 million CDR3-containing paired-end reads. First-strand cDNA synthesis was performed from all RNA using the Mint cDNA synthesis kit, with priming by a TRBC-specific oligonucleotide. All cDNA was treated with uracil-DNA glycosylase and then went through a first 18-cycle PCR with the universal primers M1SS and BC2_uni_R. The original pipeline was this. For normalization, 1 million high-quality reads were randomly selected from each sample, with every read carrying a distinct molecular identifier. Instead of being binned into consensus sequences, reads that shared molecular identifiers were thrown out. MiTCR, set to a Q25 quality threshold and the strictest error-elimination algorithm, was used for CDR3 identification, clonotype clustering and error correction. A nonparametric unseen species model using Euler transformation provided a lower-bound estimate of total TCR beta diversity. TCRdb applied fastp at Q25 and MiXCR to the public reads, then kept only in-frame beta chains. Rows are unified per CDR3 protein, each entry keeping the most common DNA and genes. The V and J calls follow TCRdb's processing rather than the paper's. Present in this sample are fewer than 800,000 distinct CDR3 sequences, roughly 30% of which were seen just once. About 16% of the sample is taken by the ten largest.

Reading from cysteine to phenylalanine, the CDR3 counts 14 amino acids. Only the CDR3 region is kept as DNA, spanning 42 bases read in frame from base 1. Via the germline V gene (reference sequence), CDR1 is DFQATT and CDR2 SNEGSKA. V is cut by 0 bases and J by 1 base, and the space between the germline ends is 8 bases. Systemically healthy Caucasian individuals from Russia, 35 to 50 in total and aged about 6 to 90 years, were included as donors. Each donor gave ten milliliters of peripheral blood, collected into EDTA-treated Vacutainer tubes. PBMCs were isolated by Ficoll-Paque density-gradient centrifugation, with at least 7 million obtained per sample. Trizol reagent was used to extract total RNA from PBMCs, with at least 5 micrograms per sample. For every donor, flow cytometry on a PBMC aliquot measured the percentage of naive CD45RAhigh/CD27high T cells.

The TCR originated in a woman aged 80 or older in good health. Donor details come from another sample of the same person, matched by shared clones. Here the chain combines TRBV20-1 and TRBJ2-3, with the D call perhaps TRBD1 or TRBD2, as 5 bases match in each case. Input material: blood. The DNA reads TGCAGTGCTAGAGAGCCGGGGCGCACAGATACGCAGTATTTT. It translates to CSAREPGRTDTQYF.